The clone carrying this T cell receptor (beta chain) was counted between two and nine times. Its antigen is undetermined. The data derive from a study of T cell repertoires in cytomegalovirus infection. Study background: Recently identified HLA-C-restricted and well-studied HLA-B-restricted CMV epitopes were used. Findings of the study overall: Predominance within the ex vivo response was attributable to HLA-C-restricted CMV-specific TCR beta clonotypes.

Germline V gene sequence: CDR1 MGHDK, CDR2 SYGVNS. The CDR3 covers 14 residues. Between the trimmed V and J ends, which lost 11 bases and 1 base, there was a span of 17 bases. TCRdb passed the reads through MiXCR, listing each CDR3 protein once. The table shows 640,000 or so distinct CDR3 sequences, with about 30% occurring only once. This chain uses TRBV25-1 with TRBJ2-5, with D tentatively TRBD1 (5 bases). This sample comprised cultured PBMCs, obtained from culture after CMV antigen stimulation. The sequence was obtained from a human donor in good health (CMV status not recorded). Some clones in this sample may be carry-over from other donors' samples. CDR3 DNA sequence: TGTGCCGCAGCTGCATACGACAGCCAAGAGACCCAGTACTTC. This gives the protein CAAAAYDSQETQYF.